This is a list of T cell receptor beta chains from one sample in a study of blood T cell repertoires in COVID-19. The table came from immunoSEQ multiplex PCR; TCRdb's copy has only in-frame clones and leaves some out. Here the sample spans some 330,000 clones, around four fifths being singletons. The sequenced sample consisted of PBMCs or T cells enriched from blood (not recorded which). These receptors were obtained from a woman aged 45-65 years who had recovered from COVID-19. Both conserved end residues are part of each CDR3. D genes are given only for firm matches. Only part of the rows carry a size: once, few, many, or a class if the clone is expanded.

TRBD1,NA,TRBV19,TRBJ2-3,CASKTDRSRTDTQYF,TGTGCCAGTAAGACGGACAGGAGCCGCACAGATACGCAGTATTTT
NA,NA,TRBV4-1,TRBJ2-5,CASSQVVQRRETQYF,TGCGCCAGCAGCCAAGTCGTCCAGCGACGCGAGACCCAGTACTTC
NA,NA,TRBV18,TRBJ1-1,CASSPQTAMNTEAFF,TGTGCCAGCTCACCACAAACAGCAATGAACACTGAAGCTTTCTTT
TRBD2,NA,TRBV5-4,TRBJ2-5,CASSNPWGGIETQYF,TGTGCCAGCAGCAACCCATGGGGAGGGATAGAGACCCAGTACTTC
NA,NA,TRBV7-9,TRBJ1-2,CASSRGTNYTF,TGTGCCAGCAGCCGAGGGACAAACTACACCTTC
NA,NA,TRBV15,TRBJ1-1,CATSRATGVVSGEAFF,TGTGCCACCAGCAGAGCGACGGGGGTGGTTTCTGGTGAAGCTTTCTTT
TRBD2,few,TRBV30,TRBJ2-7,CAWSALAAYEQYF,TGTGCCTGGAGTGCGCTAGCGGCCTACGAGCAGTACTTC
NA,NA,TRBV12-3/TRBV12-4,TRBJ1-2,CASGGSLGSYTF,TGTGCCAGCGGGGGGTCCTTAGGTAGCTACACCTTC
TRBD1,NA,TRBV4-2,TRBJ2-6,CASSQSGTGGSGANVLTF,TGTGCCAGCAGCCAATCCGGGACAGGGGGCTCTGGGGCCAACGTCCTGACTTTC
NA,NA,TRBV5-4,TRBJ1-2,CASSLEGRGYGYTF,TGTGCCAGCAGCTTGGAGGGCAGGGGCTATGGCTACACCTTC
TRBD2,NA,TRBV9,TRBJ2-2,CASSVSPLAGSGELFF,TGTGCCAGCAGCGTTTCCCCTTTAGCGGGCTCCGGGGAGCTGTTTTTT
TRBD1,few,TRBV9,TRBJ2-7,CASSLRDRGGNEQYF,TGTGCCAGCAGCCTCCGGGACAGGGGTGGAAACGAGCAGTACTTC
TRBD1,NA,TRBV7-8,TRBJ1-4,CASSFDRGELFF,TGTGCCAGCAGCTTTGACAGGGGAGAACTGTTTTTT
NA,NA,TRBV12-1,TRBJ2-2,CASSFKDSTGELFF,TGTGCCAGCAGCTTCAAGGACAGCACCGGGGAGCTGTTTTTT
NA,NA,TRBV18,TRBJ2-2,CATFASANTGELFF,TGTGCCACCTTCGCTTCGGCGAACACCGGGGAGCTGTTTTTT
NA,NA,TRBV6-5,TRBJ2-6,CASSNTVSGANVLTF,TGTGCCAGCAGTAATACGGTTTCTGGGGCCAACGTCCTGACTTTC
TRBD1,NA,TRBV29-1,TRBJ1-1,CSARRTGANRNTEAFF,TGCAGCGCCCGTAGGACAGGGGCCAACCGGAACACTGAAGCTTTCTTT
NA,NA,TRBV9,TRBJ1-1,CASSPHAQGPTEAFF,TGTGCCAGCAGCCCTCACGCGCAGGGCCCCACTGAAGCTTTCTTT
TRBD2,NA,TRBV9,TRBJ2-1,CASSVGPGGVDEQFF,TGTGCCAGCAGCGTAGGCCCGGGGGGGGTGGATGAGCAGTTCTTC